This TCR beta chain was recovered during a study of cytomegalovirus exposure and HLA in healthy donors. The overall study: A data release that came early held roughly 90 million unique TCRs from HLA-typed donors. General observations from the study: A prior analysis recorded that most TCR beta V segments were productive about 87% or about 30% of the time. CMV serostatus stood as the only immune exposure information on hand. Common viral pathogens seemed, in a later analysis, to connect with several of the most significant clusters.

To note about this clone: Its antigen is not identified.

The CDR3 runs to 17 residues. J gave up 5 bases and V 1 base, and 12 bases lay outside the gene matches. Germline V CDR1 and CDR2: SGHAT, FQNNGV. The PCR contained 60 Vbeta and 13 Jbeta primers. Sequencing was performed with immunoSEQ multiplex PCR; in TCRdb, only in-frame clones are kept and a portion is missing. The sample includes about 160,000 clones, approximately 85% of them seen just once. The sequence was obtained from a man aged 50 to 59 in good health and CMV-seropositive. The rearrangement links TRBV11-2 to TRBJ2-5; 8 nucleotides agree with TRBD2. Material: PBMCs. CDR3 bases: TGTGCCAGCAGCTTAGTCCTTCGGACTAGCTCCCAGGAGACCCAGTACTTC. This sequence encodes CASSLVLRTSSQETQYF.